Each of the 21 T cell receptor beta chains below was sequenced from the same sample in a study of response to subunit inactivated influenza vaccine. From the RT-PCR reads, TCRdb called clonotypes with MiXCR, one entry per CDR3 protein. The data show 500,000 to 550,000 distinct CDR3 sequences, roughly a quarter seen once. The same data also went into a second study, on T cells expressing NK-cell markers. As that report states: Making the TCR beta cDNA relied on 5'RACE template switching with UMIs.

The source material was CD4+ T cells sorted from PBMCs, sampled 11 to 12 days after vaccination. Every receptor here comes from a man aged 50 or older who received an inactivated influenza vaccine.

This rearrangement joins TRBV7-2 to TRBJ2-1; no reliable D call. Per germline, CDR1 SGHTA and CDR2 FQGNSA. Trimming took 2 bases from V and 5 from J, leaving 13 bases between them. The CDR3 is made up of 15 amino acids. CDR3 protein: CASSLSKVQDNEQFF. The CDR3 DNA reads TGTGCCAGCAGCTTATCAAAGGTCCAGGACAATGAGCAGTTCTTC.

In this sample, this clonotype turned up many times. The chain uses TRBV6-2 or TRBV6-3 and TRBJ2-1; D perhaps matches TRBD1 (5 bases). CDR1 and CDR2 (germline): MNHEY, SVGEGT. V was pared by 6 bases and J by 0 bases, with 24 bases between. This CDR3 spans 19 amino acids. CDR3 sequence reads: CASSWPPIIRAPSYNEQFF. The CDR3 bases are TGTGCCAGCAGCTGGCCCCCAATTATCAGGGCACCCTCCTACAATGAGCAGTTCTTC.

This clonotype was detected only a few times. The V and J genes are TRBV20-1 and TRBJ2-1; TRBD2 agrees at 9 bases. Trimming cost V 1 base and J 5 bases; bases outside gene matches: 12. This CDR3 spans 17 amino acids. CDR1 and CDR2 from the germline V gene are DFQATT and SNEGSKA (reference sequence). CDR3 nucleotides: TGCAGTGCTAGAGCCCCCCCCAGCGGGAGGACCCACAATGAGCAGTTCTTC. This sequence encodes CSARAPPSGRTHNEQFF.

This clonotype has a handful of counts. The junction and the germline gene differ at one end; a read error may be behind it. The chain links TRBV20-1 to TRBJ2-2; D may match TRBD1 or TRBD2 (5 bases each). The germline V gene has CDR1 DFQATT and CDR2 SNEGSKA (reference sequence). This CDR3 spans 11 amino acids. Here the CDR3 DNA reads TGCAGTGCCACAGGCGGGTCTAGTGTGATTTTT. Its translation: CSATGGSSVIF.

The V call is TRBV12-3 or TRBV12-4, the J call TRBJ2-1; 11 positions agree with TRBD2. This CDR3 spans 15 amino acids. V dropped 1 base and J dropped 14; count of bases not matched to a gene: 10. CDR3 sequence reads: CASSLGASGRTLEFF. CDR3 sequence (DNA): TGTGCCAGCAGTTTAGGGGCTAGCGGGAGGACCCTTGAGTTCTTC.

This clonotype has only a few counts. The rearrangement links TRBV15 to TRBJ2-7; a weak D match, TRBD2 (5 bases). Looked up from germline, CDR1 is LNHNV and CDR2 is YYDKDF (reference sequence). Trimming shortened V by 0 bases and J by 2 bases, and 8 bases separated the two germline ends. The CDR3 sequence is 14 residues long. Here the CDR3 reads CATSRERTPYEQYF. The CDR3 DNA sequence: TGTGCCACCAGCAGAGAACGGACTCCCTACGAGCAGTACTTC.

This clonotype came up a few times. V gene TRBV5-1 combines with J gene TRBJ2-2; D is possibly TRBD2 (6 bases). Germline-derived CDR1 and CDR2 are SGHRS and YFSETQ. This CDR3 comprises 14 residues. V lost 4 bases and J 5 bases, leaving 12 bases between the germline ends. The CDR3 DNA follows: TGCGCCAGCAGCGGAGGGACCACTACCGGGGAGCTGTTTTTT. It encodes CASSGGTTTGELFF.

This clonotype came up a few times. The chain has TRBV20-1 and TRBJ2-7, with 7 nucleotides matching TRBD2. The trim removed 6 bases at V and 2 bases at J, leaving 13 bases unmatched. This CDR3 has 15 amino acids. Germline CDR1 is DFQATT and CDR2 is SNEGSKA (reference sequence). The CDR3 region has the DNA TGCAGTGCACCAACCGGGGGGTGGAGGACCTACGAGCAGTACTTC. Protein sequence: CSAPTGGWRTYEQYF.

This chain uses TRBV3-1 with TRBJ1-1, with D maybe TRBD1 (5 bases). From germline, CDR1 is LGHDT and CDR2 YNNKEL (reference sequence). Trimming cost V 3 bases and J 14 bases, with 19 bases left between them. CDR3 size: 13 residues. The CDR3 DNA reads TGTGCCAGCAGCCACCGCCCGGGACCAGCCAGCTTCTTT. Its translation: CASSHRPGPASFF.

The chain joins TRBV28 to TRBJ2-2; 13 bases fit TRBD2. Trimming removed 4 bases from V and 4 bases from J; junction bases left unmatched: 9. Germline V gives CDR1 MDHEN, CDR2 SYDVKM. This CDR3 region has 18 residues. The CDR3 here is CASSSPGGLAGFTGELFF. CDR3 DNA sequence: TGTGCCAGCAGTTCCCCGGGGGGACTAGCGGGGTTCACCGGGGAGCTGTTTTTT.

Concerning this clonotype: One end of the junction varies from germline; a read error may be responsible. The chain combines TRBV5-1 with TRBJ2-6; D gene uncertain. This CDR3 comprises 13 residues. CDR1 is SGHRS and CDR2 is YFSETQ in the germline V gene. CDR3 region: CASSETGANVLTF. Here the CDR3 DNA reads TGTGCCAGCAGTGAAACTGGGGCCAACGTCCTGACTTTC.

J is TRBJ2-1 and V is TRBV9, with 8 positions matching TRBD1. The V gene's germline CDR1 is SGDLS and CDR2 YYNGEE. The length of the CDR3 is 15 residues. V dropped 3 bases and J dropped 4; count of bases not matched to a gene: 6. This chain's CDR3 is CASSADRAGYNEQFF. Written as DNA, the CDR3 is TGTGCCAGCAGCGCGGACAGGGCTGGGTACAATGAGCAGTTCTTC. The full variable domain, its missing parts supplied by reference TRBV9 and TRBJ2-1, is DSGVTQTPKHLITATGQRVTLRCSPRSGDLSVYWYQQSLDQGLQFLIQYYNGEERAKGNILERFSAQQFPDLHSELNLSSLELGDSALYFCASSADRAGYNEQFFGPGTRLTVL.

This clonotype showed up just a few times. The chain employs TRBV10-3 and TRBJ2-4; unclear D gene. Between the trimmed V and J ends, which lost 2 bases and 0 bases, there was a span of 11 bases. The CDR3 loop spans 16 amino acids. CDR1 ENHRY and CDR2 SYGVKD come from the germline V gene. In DNA, the CDR3 is TGTGCCATCAGTGAGCCTGACACCCCAGCCAAAAACATTCAGTACTTC. The encoded protein is CAISEPDTPAKNIQYF.

On this clonotype: A much larger clonotype is one base distant, so this may be a read error. V gene TRBV12-3 or TRBV12-4 combines with J gene TRBJ2-7, with D perhaps matching TRBD1 (5 bases). Trimming removed 2 bases from V and 2 bases from J, with 7 bases in between. The CDR3 is made up of 13 amino acids. CDR3 nucleotide sequence: TGTGCCAGCAGTTTAACCAGGGCCTACGAGCAGTACTTC. It specifies CASSLTRAYEQYF.

The chain employs TRBV7-2 and TRBJ2-3; 14 nucleotides line up with TRBD2. V was pared by 3 bases and J by 11 bases, with 4 bases of the junction left unmatched. CDR1 is SGHTA, CDR2 FQGNSA, per germline. The CDR3 has 14 amino acids. CDR3 protein: CASSLTSGGGKQYF. The DNA for the CDR3 is TGTGCCAGCAGCTTGACTAGCGGGGGGGGAAAGCAGTATTTT.

The chain carries TRBV12-3 or TRBV12-4 and TRBJ2-3; 10 bases are a match to TRBD2. Losses at the gene ends were 6 bases for V and 2 bases for J; bases not matched to a gene: 8. This CDR3 comprises 16 residues. The CDR3 nucleotides are TGTGCCAGCAGAAACAGGCTAGCGGGGGCCACAGATACGCAGTATTTT. It specifies CASRNRLAGATDTQYF.

The chain links TRBV10-3 to TRBJ2-7, with D perhaps TRBD1 (6 bases). The CDR3 spans 13 residues. The germline gives CDR1 ENHRY, CDR2 SYGVKD. V was trimmed by 7 bases and J by 5 bases, leaving 15 bases between them. CDR3 in amino acids: CAITTPGVHEQYF. CDR3 bases: TGTGCCATCACTACCCCAGGGGTACACGAGCAGTACTTC.

This clonotype has a count of ten or more. The chain combines TRBV24-1 with TRBJ2-7; D gene unclear. There are 11 residues in the CDR3. From germline, CDR1 is KGHDR and CDR2 SFDVKD. V shed 11 bases and J shed 4 bases, with 11 bases lying between them. CDR3: CASRTPYEQYF. CDR3 bases: TGTGCCAGCAGGACCCCATACGAGCAGTACTTC.

The chain combines TRBV5-1 with TRBJ2-1, with D perhaps TRBD1 (5 bases). The V gene lost 0 bases and the J gene lost 4 bases, with 8 bases spanning the gap. CDR1 is SGHRS, CDR2 YFSETQ, per germline. The CDR3 loop spans 14 amino acids. The CDR3 DNA reads TGCGCCAGCAGCTTGGCGACAGAGTACAATGAGCAGTTCTTC. It yields the protein CASSLATEYNEQFF.

A few counts support this clonotype. The rearrangement links TRBV7-9 to TRBJ2-5; the match to TRBD2 covers 7 bases. Germline CDR1 SEHNR, CDR2 FQNEAQ (reference sequence). This CDR3 spans 14 amino acids. With 3 bases clipped from V and 7 bases from J, the junction kept 8 bases outside the gene matches. The chain's CDR3 is CASSLGGSTGTQYF. The DNA of the CDR3 is TGTGCCAGCAGCTTGGGAGGGAGCACCGGGACCCAGTACTTC.

This clonotype was seen a handful of times. V gene TRBV29-1 combines with J gene TRBJ2-5, with 9 bases aligning to TRBD2. CDR1 is SQVTM, CDR2 ANQGSEA, per germline. The CDR3 loop spans 15 amino acids. The junction had 3 bases not matched to a gene; V was cut back by 1 base and J by 0 bases. The CDR3: CSVEVAGAYQETQYF. The CDR3 DNA follows: TGCAGCGTTGAAGTAGCGGGGGCGTACCAAGAGACCCAGTACTTC. The full variable domain, in which reference TRBV29-1 and TRBJ2-5 provide the parts outside the CDR3, is SAVISQKPSRDICQRGTSLTIQCQVDSQVTMMFWYRQQPGQSLTLIATANQGSEATYESGFVIDKFPISRPNLTFSTLTVSNMSPEDSSIYLCSVEVAGAYQETQYFGPGTRLLVL.